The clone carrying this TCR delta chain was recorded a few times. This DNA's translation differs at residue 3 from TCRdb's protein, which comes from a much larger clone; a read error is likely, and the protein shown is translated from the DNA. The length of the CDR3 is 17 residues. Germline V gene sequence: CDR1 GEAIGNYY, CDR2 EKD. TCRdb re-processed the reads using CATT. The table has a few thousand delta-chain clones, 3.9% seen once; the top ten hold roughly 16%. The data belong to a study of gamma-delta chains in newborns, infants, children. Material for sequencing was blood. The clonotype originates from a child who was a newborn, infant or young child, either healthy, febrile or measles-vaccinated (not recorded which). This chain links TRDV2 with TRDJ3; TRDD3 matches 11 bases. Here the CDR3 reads CARDVLGDTWDTRQMFF. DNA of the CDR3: TGTGCCCGTGACGTACTGGGGGATACCTGGGACACCCGACAGATGTTTTTC.